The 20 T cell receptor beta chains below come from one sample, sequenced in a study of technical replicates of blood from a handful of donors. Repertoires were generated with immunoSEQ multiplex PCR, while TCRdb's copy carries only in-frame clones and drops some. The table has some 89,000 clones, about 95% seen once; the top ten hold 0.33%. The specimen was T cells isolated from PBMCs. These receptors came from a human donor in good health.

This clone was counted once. CDR3 nucleotides: TGTGCCATCAGTGGCGACACAGGGGTTGCAGATACGCAGTATTTT. It specifies CAISGDTGVADTQYF. The rearrangement uses TRBV10-3 and TRBJ2-3, with 7 bases identical to TRBD1. Germline trimming cut 4 bases from V and 4 bases from J; bases unmatched to any gene: 8. This CDR3 comprises 15 residues. CDR1 and CDR2 (germline): ENHRY, SYGVKD.

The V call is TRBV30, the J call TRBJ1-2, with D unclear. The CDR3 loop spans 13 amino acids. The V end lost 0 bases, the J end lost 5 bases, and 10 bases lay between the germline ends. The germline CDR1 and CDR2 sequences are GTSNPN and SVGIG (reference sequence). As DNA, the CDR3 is TGTGCCTGGAGTGTAAGCCCCCTTTATGGCTACACCTTC. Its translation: CAWSVSPLYGYTF.

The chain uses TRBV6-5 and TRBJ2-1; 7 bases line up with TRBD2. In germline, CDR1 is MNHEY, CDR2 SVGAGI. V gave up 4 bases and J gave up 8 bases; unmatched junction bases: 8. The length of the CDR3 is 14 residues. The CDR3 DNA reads TGTGCCAGCAGTTGGATTGGGAGGGGTTATGAGCAGTTCTTC. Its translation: CASSWIGRGYEQFF.

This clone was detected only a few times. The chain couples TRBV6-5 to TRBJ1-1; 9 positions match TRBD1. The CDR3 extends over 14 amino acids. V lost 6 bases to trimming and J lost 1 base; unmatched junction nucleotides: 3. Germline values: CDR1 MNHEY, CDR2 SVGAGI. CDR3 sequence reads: CASRAGQGNTEAFF. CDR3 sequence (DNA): TGTGCCAGCAGGGCGGGACAGGGGAACACTGAAGCTTTCTTT.

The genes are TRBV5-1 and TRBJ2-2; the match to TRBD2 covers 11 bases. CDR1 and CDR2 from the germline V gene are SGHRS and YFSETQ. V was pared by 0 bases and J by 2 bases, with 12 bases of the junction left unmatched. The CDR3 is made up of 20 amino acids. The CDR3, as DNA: TGCGCCAGCAGCTTGGGTACTAGCGGGAGTCTTCGAGGTAACACCGGGGAGCTGTTTTTT. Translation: CASSLGTSGSLRGNTGELFF.

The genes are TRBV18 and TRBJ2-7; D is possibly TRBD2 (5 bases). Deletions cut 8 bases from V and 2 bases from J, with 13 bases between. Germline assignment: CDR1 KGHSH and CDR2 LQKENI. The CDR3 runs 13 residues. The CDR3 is CASAEDSPYEQYF. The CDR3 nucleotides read TGTGCCAGCGCCGAGGACTCACCCTACGAGCAGTACTTC.

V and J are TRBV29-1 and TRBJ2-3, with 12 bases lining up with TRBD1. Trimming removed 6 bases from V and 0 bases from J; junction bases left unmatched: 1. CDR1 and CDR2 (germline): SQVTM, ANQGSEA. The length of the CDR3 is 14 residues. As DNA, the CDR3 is TGCAGCGTGGGACAGGGGGCTAGCACAGATACGCAGTATTTT. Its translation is CSVGQGASTDTQYF.

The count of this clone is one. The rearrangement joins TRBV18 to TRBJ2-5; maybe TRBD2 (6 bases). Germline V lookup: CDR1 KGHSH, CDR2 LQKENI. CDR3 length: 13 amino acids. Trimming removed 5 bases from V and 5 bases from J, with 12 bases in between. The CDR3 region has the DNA TGTGCCAGCTCAACGGGACTCATTGAGACCCAGTACTTC. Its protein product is CASSTGLIETQYF.

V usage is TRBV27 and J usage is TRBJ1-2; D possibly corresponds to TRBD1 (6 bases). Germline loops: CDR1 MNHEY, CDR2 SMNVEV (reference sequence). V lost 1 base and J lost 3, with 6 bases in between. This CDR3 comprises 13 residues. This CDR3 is CASSLYRDYGYTF. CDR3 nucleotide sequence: TGTGCCAGCAGTTTATACAGGGACTATGGCTACACCTTC.

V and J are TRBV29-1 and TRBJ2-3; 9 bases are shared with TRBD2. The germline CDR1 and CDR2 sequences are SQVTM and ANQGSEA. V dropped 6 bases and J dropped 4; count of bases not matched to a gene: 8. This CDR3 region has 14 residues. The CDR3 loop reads CSVQREELPDTQYF. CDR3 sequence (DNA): TGCAGCGTCCAGCGGGAGGAACTTCCAGATACGCAGTATTTT.

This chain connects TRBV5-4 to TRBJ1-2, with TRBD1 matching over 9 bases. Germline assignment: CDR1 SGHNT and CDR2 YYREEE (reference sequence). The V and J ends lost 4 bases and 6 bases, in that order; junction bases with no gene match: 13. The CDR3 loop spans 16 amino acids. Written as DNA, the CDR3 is TGTGCCAGCAGCGTGGGACAGGGCCCTTTCTTGGATGGCTACACCTTC. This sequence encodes CASSVGQGPFLDGYTF.

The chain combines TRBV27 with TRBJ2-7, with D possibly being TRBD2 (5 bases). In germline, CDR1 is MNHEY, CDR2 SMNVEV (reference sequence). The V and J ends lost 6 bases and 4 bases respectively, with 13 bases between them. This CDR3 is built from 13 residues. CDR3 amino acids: CASSKDFKYEQYF. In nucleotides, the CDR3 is TGTGCCAGCAGCAAGGACTTTAAGTACGAGCAGTACTTC.

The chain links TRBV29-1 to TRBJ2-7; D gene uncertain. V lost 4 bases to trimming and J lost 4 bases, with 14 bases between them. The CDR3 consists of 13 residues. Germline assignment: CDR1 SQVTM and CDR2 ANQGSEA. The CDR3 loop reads CSVAPGERYEQYF. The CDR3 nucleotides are TGCAGCGTTGCTCCGGGTGAGAGATACGAGCAGTACTTC.

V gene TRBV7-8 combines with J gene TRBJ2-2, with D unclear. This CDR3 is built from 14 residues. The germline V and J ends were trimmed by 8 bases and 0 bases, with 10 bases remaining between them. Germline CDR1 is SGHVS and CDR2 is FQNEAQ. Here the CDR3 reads CASYPTANTGELFF. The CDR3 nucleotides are TGTGCCAGCTATCCCACGGCGAACACCGGGGAGCTGTTTTTT.

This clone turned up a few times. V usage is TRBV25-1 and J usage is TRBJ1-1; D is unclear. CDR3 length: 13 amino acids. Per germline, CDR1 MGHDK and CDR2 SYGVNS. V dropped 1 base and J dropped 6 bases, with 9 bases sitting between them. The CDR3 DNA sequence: TGTGCCAGCAGTGAATCAGAGGGAGCTGAAGCTTTCTTT. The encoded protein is CASSESEGAEAFF.

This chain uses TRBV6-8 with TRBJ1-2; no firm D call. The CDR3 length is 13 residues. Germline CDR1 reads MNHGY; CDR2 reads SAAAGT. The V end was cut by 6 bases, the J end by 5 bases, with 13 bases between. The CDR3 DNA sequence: TGTGCCAGCAGCCCGAGGGATTTATATGGCTACACCTTC. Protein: CASSPRDLYGYTF.

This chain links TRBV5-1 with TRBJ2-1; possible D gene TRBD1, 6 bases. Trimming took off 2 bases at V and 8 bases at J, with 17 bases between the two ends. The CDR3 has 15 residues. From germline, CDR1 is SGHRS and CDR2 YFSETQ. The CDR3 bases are TGCGCCAGCAGCTTTGGGGGCAAACTGGGCCATGAGCAGTTCTTC. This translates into CASSFGGKLGHEQFF.

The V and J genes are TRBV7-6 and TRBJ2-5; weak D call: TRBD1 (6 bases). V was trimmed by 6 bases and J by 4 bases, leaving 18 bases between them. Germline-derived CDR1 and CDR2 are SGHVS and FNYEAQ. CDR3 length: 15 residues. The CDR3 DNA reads TGTGCCAGCAGGCTTAACGTCAGGGGCCGAGAGACCCAGTACTTC. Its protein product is CASRLNVRGRETQYF. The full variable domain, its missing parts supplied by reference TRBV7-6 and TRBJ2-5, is GAGVSQSPRYKVTKRGQDVALRCDPISGHVSLYWYRQALGQGPEFLTYFNYEAQQDKSGLPNDRFSAERPEGSISTLTIQRTEQRDSAMYRCASRLNVRGRETQYFGPGTRLLVL.

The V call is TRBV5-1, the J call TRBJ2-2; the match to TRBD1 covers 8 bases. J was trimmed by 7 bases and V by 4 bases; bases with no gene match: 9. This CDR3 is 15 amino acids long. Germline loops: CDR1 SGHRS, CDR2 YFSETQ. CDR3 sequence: CASSPNAGGGGELFF. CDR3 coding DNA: TGCGCCAGCAGCCCCAATGCAGGGGGCGGCGGGGAGCTGTTTTTT.

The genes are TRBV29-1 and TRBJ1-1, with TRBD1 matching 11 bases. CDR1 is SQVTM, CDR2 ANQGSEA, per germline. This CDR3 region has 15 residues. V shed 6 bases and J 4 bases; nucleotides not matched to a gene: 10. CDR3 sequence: CSVIGQGAPGTEAFF. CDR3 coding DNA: TGCAGCGTAATAGGACAGGGGGCGCCGGGCACTGAAGCTTTCTTT.